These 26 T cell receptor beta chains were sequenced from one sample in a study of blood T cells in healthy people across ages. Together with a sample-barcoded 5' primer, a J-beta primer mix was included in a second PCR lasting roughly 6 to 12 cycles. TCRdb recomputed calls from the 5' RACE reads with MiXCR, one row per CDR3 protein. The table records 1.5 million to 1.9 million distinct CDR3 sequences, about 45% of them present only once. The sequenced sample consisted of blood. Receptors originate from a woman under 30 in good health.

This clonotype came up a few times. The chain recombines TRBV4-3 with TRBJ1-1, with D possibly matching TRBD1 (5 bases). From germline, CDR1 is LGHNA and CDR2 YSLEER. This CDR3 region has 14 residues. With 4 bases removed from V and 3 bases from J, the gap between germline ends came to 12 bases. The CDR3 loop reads CASSLLWGDTEAFF. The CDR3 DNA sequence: TGCGCCAGCAGCCTACTCTGGGGGGACACTGAAGCTTTCTTT.

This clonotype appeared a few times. Written as DNA, the CDR3 is TGTGCCAGCAGCGTAGAAGGTTACGTTAACGGTGAGCAGTTCTTC. This codes for CASSVEGYVNGEQFF. This rearrangement joins TRBV9 to TRBJ2-1; no clear D gene. Germline V lookup: CDR1 SGDLS, CDR2 YYNGEE. The CDR3 contains 15 residues. The V gene lost 0 bases and the J gene lost 9 bases, with 16 bases spanning the gap.

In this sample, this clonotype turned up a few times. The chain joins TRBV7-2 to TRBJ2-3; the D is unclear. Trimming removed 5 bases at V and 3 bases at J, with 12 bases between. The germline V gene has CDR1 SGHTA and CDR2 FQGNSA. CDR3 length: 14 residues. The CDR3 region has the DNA TGTGCCAGCAGCCCGCAACCTCGGACAGATACGCAGTATTTT. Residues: CASSPQPRTDTQYF. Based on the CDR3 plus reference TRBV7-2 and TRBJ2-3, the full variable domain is GAGVSQSPSNKVTEKGKDVELRCDPISGHTALYWYRQSLGQGLEFLIYFQGNSAPDKSGLPSDRFSAERTGGSVSTLTIQRTQQEDSAVYLCASSPQPRTDTQYFGPGTRLTVL.

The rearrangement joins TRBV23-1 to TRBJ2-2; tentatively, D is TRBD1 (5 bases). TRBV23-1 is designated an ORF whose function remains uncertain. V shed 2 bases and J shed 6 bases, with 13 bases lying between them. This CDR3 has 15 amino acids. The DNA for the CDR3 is TGCGCCAGCAGTCAAAGCAGGGAATCGGCCGGGGAGCTGTTTTTT. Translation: CASSQSRESAGELFF.

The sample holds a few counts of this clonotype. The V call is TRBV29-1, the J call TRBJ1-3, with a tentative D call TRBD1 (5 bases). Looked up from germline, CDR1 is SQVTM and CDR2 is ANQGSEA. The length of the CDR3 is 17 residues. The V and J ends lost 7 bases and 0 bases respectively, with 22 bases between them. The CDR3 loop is CSAGGGWADSSGNTIYF. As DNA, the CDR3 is TGCAGCGCCGGGGGAGGTTGGGCCGACAGCTCTGGAAACACCATATATTTT.

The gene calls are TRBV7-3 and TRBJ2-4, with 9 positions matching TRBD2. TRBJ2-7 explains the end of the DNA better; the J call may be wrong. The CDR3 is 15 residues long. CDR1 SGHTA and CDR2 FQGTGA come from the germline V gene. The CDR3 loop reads CASSLRVAGVHEQYF. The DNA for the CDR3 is TGTGCCAGCAGCTTAAGGGTAGCGGGAGTCCACGAGCAGTACTTC.

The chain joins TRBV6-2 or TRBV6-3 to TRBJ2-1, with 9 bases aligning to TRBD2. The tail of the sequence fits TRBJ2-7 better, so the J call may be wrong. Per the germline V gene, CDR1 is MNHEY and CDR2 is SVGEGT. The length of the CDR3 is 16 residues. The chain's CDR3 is CASSTSGPGPYNEQYF. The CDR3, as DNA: TGTGCCAGCAGCACTAGCGGGCCGGGGCCCTACAATGAGCAGTACTTC.

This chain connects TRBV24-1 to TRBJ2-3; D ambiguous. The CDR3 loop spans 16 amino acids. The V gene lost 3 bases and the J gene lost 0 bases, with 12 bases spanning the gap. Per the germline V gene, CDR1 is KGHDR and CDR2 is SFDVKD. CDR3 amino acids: CATSDPKRTSTDTQYF. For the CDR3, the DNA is TGTGCCACCAGTGATCCCAAAAGAACTAGCACAGATACGCAGTATTTT.

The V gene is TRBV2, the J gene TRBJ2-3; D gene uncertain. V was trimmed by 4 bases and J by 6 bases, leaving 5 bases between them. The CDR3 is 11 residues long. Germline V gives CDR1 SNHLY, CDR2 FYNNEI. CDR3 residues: CASSAQDTQYF. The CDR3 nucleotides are TGTGCCAGCAGTGCTCAGGATACGCAGTATTTT. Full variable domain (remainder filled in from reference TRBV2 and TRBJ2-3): EPEVTQTPSHQVTQMGQEVILRCVPISNHLYFYWYRQILGQKVEFLVSFYNNEISEKSEIFDDQFSVERPDGSNFTLKIRSTKLEDSAMYFCASSAQDTQYFGPGTRLTVL.

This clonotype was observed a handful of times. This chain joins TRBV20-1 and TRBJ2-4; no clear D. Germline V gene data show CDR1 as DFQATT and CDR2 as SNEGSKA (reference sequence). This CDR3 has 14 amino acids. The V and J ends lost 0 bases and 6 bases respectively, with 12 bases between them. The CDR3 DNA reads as TGCAGTGCTAGAGATCCCGACGGCCGAAACATTCAGTACTTC. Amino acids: CSARDPDGRNIQYF.

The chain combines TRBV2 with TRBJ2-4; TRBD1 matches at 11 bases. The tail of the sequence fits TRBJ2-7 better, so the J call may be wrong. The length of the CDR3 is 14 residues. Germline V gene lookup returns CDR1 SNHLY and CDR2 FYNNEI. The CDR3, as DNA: TGTGCCAGCAGTAAGGGACAGGGGGTCGGCGAGCAGTACTTC. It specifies CASSKGQGVGEQYF.

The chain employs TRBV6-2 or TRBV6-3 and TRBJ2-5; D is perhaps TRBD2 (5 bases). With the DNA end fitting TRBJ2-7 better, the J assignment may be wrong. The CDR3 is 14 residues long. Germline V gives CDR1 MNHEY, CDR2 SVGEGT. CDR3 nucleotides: TGTGCCAGCAGTTACGGCCTAGCTCGGGACGAGCAGTACTTC. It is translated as CASSYGLARDEQYF.

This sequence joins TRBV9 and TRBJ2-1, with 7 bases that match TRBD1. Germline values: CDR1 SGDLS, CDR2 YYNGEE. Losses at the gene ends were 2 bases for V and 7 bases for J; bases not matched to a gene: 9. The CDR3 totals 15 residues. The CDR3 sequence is CASSVYPTGNNEQFF. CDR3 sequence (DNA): TGTGCCAGCAGCGTTTACCCGACAGGGAATAATGAGCAGTTCTTC.

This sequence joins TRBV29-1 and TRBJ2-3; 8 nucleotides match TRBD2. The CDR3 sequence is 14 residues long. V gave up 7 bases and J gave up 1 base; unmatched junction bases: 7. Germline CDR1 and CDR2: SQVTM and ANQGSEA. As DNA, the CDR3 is TGCAGCGCCCCGAACGGGGGGGGCACAGATACGCAGTATTTT. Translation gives CSAPNGGGTDTQYF.

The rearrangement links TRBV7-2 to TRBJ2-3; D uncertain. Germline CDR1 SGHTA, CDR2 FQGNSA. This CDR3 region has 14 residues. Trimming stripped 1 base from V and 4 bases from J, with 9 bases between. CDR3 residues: CASSLDWGSDTQYF. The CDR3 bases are TGTGCCAGCAGCTTAGATTGGGGATCAGATACGCAGTATTTT.

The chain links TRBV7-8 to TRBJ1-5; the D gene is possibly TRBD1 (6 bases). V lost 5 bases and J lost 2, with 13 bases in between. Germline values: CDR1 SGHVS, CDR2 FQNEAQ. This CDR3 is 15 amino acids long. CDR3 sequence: CASSPGAGGNQPQHF. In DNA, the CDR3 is TGTGCCAGCAGCCCGGGGGCAGGGGGCAATCAGCCCCAGCATTTT.

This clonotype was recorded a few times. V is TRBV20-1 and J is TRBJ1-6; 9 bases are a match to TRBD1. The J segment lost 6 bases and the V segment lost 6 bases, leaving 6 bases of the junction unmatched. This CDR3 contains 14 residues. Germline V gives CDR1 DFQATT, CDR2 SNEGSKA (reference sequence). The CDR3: CSAARDRANSPLHF. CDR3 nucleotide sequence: TGCAGTGCAGCGCGGGACAGGGCTAATTCACCCCTCCACTTT.

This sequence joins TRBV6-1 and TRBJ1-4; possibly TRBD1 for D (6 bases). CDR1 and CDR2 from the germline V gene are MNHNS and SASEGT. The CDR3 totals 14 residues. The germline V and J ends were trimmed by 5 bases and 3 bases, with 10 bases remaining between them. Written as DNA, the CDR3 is TGTGCCAGCAGTCCGGGGGGCCCTAATGAAAAACTGTTTTTT. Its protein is CASSPGGPNEKLFF.

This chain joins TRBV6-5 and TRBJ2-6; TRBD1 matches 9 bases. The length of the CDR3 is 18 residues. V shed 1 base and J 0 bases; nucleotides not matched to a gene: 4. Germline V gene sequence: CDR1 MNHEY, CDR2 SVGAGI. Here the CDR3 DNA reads TGTGCCAGCAGTTACTTCGAACAGGGGGCCTCTGGGGCCAACGTCCTGACTTTC. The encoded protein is CASSYFEQGASGANVLTF.

The CDR3 DNA reads TGTGCCAGCAGCCAAGTACTAGCGGGCCTCCAAGAGACCCAGTACTTC. Protein sequence: CASSQVLAGLQETQYF. The chain has TRBV3-1 and TRBJ2-5; 9 nucleotides line up with TRBD2. This CDR3 has 16 amino acids. With V trimmed by 1 base and J by 1 base, 4 bases remained unmatched. Germline CDR1 reads LGHDT; CDR2 reads YNNKEL (reference sequence).

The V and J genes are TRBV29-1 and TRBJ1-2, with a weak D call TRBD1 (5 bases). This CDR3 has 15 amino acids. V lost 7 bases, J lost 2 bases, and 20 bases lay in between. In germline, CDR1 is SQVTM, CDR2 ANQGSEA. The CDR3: CSASGRTGGNYGYTF. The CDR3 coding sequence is TGCAGCGCATCAGGAAGAACCGGGGGAAACTATGGCTACACCTTC.

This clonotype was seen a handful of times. The CDR3 spells CASSPKGSGNEQFF. The CDR3 nucleotides are TGTGCCAGCAGCCCCAAGGGGTCGGGTAATGAGCAGTTCTTC. The rearrangement joins TRBV7-3 to TRBJ2-1; D perhaps matches TRBD1 (5 bases). Germline values: CDR1 SGHTA, CDR2 FQGTGA. V lost 5 bases and J lost 7, with 15 bases in between. CDR3 length: 14 residues.

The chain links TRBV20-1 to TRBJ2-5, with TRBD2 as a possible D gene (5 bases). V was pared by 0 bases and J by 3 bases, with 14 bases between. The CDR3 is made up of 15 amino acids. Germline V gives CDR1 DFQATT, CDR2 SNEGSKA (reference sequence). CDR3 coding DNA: TGCAGTGCTAGAGATCTGGACCTCGGGGAAGAGACCCAGTACTTC. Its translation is CSARDLDLGEETQYF.

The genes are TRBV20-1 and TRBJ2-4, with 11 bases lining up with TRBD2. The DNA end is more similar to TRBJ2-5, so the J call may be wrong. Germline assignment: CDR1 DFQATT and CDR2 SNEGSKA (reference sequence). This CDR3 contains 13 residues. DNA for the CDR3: TGCAGTGCTCATAGCGGGAGGGCGGAGACCCAGTACTTC. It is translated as CSAHSGRAETQYF.

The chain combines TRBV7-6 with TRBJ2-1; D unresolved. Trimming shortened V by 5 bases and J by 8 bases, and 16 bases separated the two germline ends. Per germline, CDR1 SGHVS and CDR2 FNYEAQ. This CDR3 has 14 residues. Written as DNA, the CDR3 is TGTGCCAGCAGCCAAAGCGCCAACTCCTATGAGCAGTTCTTC. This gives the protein CASSQSANSYEQFF.

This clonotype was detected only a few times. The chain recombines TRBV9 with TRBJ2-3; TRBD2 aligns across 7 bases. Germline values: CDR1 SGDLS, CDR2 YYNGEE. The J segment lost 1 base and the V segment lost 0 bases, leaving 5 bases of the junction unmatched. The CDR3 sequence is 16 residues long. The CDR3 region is CASSVGGRGGTDTQYF. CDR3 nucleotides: TGTGCCAGCAGCGTAGGCGGTCGGGGGGGCACAGATACGCAGTATTTT.